Given below is one T cell receptor (beta chain) in context. Its specificity is unknown. This sample is part of a study of regulatory dendritic cells for organ transplantation. Sequencing used immunoSEQ multiplex PCR; TCRdb keeps in-frame clones, though not all of them. The sample lists about 29,000 clones, 75% to 80% occurring once. The CDR3 length is 15 residues. Germline V gene lookup returns CDR1 SGHTA and CDR2 FQGNSA. J was trimmed by 1 base and V by 2 bases; bases with no gene match: 1. Whole-study findings and limits: Mature dendritic cells appeared to drive more memory CD8+ clonal expansion than regulatory ones.

The gene calls are TRBV7-2 and TRBJ2-3; the match to TRBD1 covers 9 bases. What was sequenced was memory CD4+ T cells from blood. Subset described: CD45RO+ memory T cells. This clonotype originated in a human donor in good health. CDR3 coding DNA: TGTGCCAGCAGCTTATGGACAGGGGGCACAGATACGCAGTATTTT. Translation gives CASSLWTGGTDTQYF.